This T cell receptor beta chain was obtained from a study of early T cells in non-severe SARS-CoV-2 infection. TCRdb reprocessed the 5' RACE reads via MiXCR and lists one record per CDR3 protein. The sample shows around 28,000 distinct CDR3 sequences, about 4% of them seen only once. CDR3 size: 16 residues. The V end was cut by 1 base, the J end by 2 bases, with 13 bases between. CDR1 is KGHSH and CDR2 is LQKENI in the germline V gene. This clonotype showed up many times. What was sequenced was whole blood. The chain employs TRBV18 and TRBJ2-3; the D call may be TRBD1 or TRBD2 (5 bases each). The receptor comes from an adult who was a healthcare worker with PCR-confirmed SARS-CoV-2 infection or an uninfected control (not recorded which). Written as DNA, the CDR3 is TGTGCCAGCTCACCACGGGCCCTCGGGGCCACAGATACGCAGTATTTT. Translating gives CASSPRALGATDTQYF.